This TCR beta chain was sequenced in a study of OX40 agonist ivuxolimab in advanced cancers. Background on the study: In this cohort, patients received ivuxolimab, an agonistic anti-OX40 (CD134) antibody. Notes on the study in general: Certain nonresponders likewise exhibited a low normalized T-cell clonal expansion. The study observed clonal expansion of CD4+ and CD8+ blood T cells by week 6 at 0.1 to 3.0 mg/kg.

V was shortened by 1 base and J by 1 base, with 16 bases between the two germline ends. Germline lookup yields CDR1 SGHTA and CDR2 FQGNSA. The CDR3 has 17 residues. A note on this clone: What it recognizes is unknown.

The table came from immunoSEQ multiplex PCR; TCRdb's copy has only in-frame clones and leaves some out. Of approximately 70,000 clones detected, around 90% appear once; the ten largest clones hold under 1.1%. Sampled blood was obtained at baseline, cycle 4 day 1, and cycle 7 day 1. This TCR came from an adult with an advanced solid tumor such as melanoma, head and neck, liver or kidney cancer. The chain carries TRBV7-2 and TRBJ1-1; perhaps TRBD1 as D (5 bases). The specimen comprised CD4+ or CD8+ T cells sorted from blood, sampled in a trial of the OX40 agonist ivuxolimab. The chain's CDR3 is CASSLVGGTQGNTEAFF. In nucleotides, the CDR3 is TGTGCCAGCAGCTTAGTTGGCGGGACCCAGGGGAACACTGAAGCTTTCTTT.